This TCR beta chain comes out of a study of response to subunit inactivated influenza vaccine. A single record per CDR3 protein comes from TCRdb applying MiXCR to the RT-PCR reads. The table records 540,000 or so distinct CDR3 sequences, over 10% of them present only once. This clonotype was recorded many times. What it recognizes is unknown. Study-wide points: Each seasonal flu vaccination may recruit only limited new T cells, authors suggested.

The V end lost 10 bases, the J end lost 1 base, and 9 bases lay between the germline ends. Germline lookup yields CDR1 ENHRY and CDR2 SYGVKD. This CDR3 is 12 amino acids long. This receptor was identified in a man between 50 and 59 years old who received an inactivated influenza vaccine. The chain couples TRBV10-3 to TRBJ2-3; the D is unclear. The specimen comprised PBMCs from blood, sampled 45 days after vaccination. The CDR3 here is CATSEGTDTQYF. The CDR3 DNA is TGTGCCACCTCAGAGGGCACAGATACGCAGTATTTT.